This T cell receptor (beta chain) was identified during a study of blood T cell repertoires in COVID-19. Turning to the study itself: Acute-phase and convalescent COVID-19 samples originated in the United States, Italy and Spain. In each case, the material was cDNA or gDNA derived from T cells, B-cell-depleted T cells, or PBMCs.

V dropped 5 bases and J dropped 1 base, with 5 bases sitting between them. Germline assignment: CDR1 DFQATT and CDR2 SNEGSKA (reference sequence). The CDR3 loop spans 11 amino acids. Worth noting for this clone: Within the sample, other DNA sequences also encode this same CDR3.

The authors' processing: Amplification from reference gene primers served as the basis for estimated nucleated cell counts. Some clones are missing from TCRdb's copy, which holds only in-frame ones; the method was immunoSEQ multiplex PCR. V, J and clone size are taken as reported in that table, and D and trimming were inferred from the DNA itself. The repertoire holds under 350,000 clones, with 80% to 90% as singletons. Sequences were obtained from peripheral blood. The V gene is TRBV20-1, the J gene TRBJ1-1, with D possibly TRBD1 on 5 matching bases. This clonotype was sampled from a man aged 35 to 55 with acute or convalescent COVID-19. The CDR3 DNA sequence: TGCAGTGCTCAGGGGAACACTGAAGCTTTCTTT. This encodes CSAQGNTEAFF.